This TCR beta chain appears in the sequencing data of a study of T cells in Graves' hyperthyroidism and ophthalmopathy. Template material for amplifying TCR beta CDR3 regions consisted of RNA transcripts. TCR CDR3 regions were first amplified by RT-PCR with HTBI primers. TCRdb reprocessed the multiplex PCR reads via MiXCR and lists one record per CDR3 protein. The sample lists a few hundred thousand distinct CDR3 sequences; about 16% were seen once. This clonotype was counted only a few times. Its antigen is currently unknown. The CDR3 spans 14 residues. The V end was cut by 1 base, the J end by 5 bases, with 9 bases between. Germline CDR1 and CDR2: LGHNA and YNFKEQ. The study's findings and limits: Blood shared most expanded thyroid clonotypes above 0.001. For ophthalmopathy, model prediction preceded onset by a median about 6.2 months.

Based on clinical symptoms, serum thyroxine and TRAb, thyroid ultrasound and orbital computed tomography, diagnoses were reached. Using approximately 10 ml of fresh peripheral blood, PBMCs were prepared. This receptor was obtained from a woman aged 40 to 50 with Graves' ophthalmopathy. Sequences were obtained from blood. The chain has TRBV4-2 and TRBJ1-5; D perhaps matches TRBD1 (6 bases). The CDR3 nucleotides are TGTGCCAGCAGCCAAGTAGGGGGGGATCAGCCCCAGCATTTT. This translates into CASSQVGGDQPQHF.